This TCR beta chain is drawn from a study of blood T cell repertoires in COVID-19 (TCRdb year 2020). About the full investigation: Samples from collaborators originated in the United States, Italy and Spain and spanned both the acute and convalescent phases of COVID-19. The prospective study material was composed of cDNA or gDNA derived from T cells, B-cell-depleted T cells, or PBMCs. Deeply sampled blood TCRbeta repertoires from subjects exposed to, actively infected with, or recovered from COVID-19 were included in the dataset. The repertoires were made available in a free public database intended to serve as a resource for research on the immune response to SARS-CoV-2. The samples were drawn from the first 160 participants of the ongoing ImmuneRACE study and from 950 to 1,500 subjects provided by 6 global collaborators. The sample metadata nearly always contained a de-identified subject ID, COVID-19 status, age in years and sex. HLA class I and class II types, where available, came from metadata supplied by the sample provider rather than from assay-based typing.

The immunoSEQ Assay, a bias-controlled multiplex PCR, was used to amplify TCRbeta CDR3 regions from genomic DNA. In the paper's pipeline: The number of nucleated cells in each sample was estimated from the amplification of reference gene primers within the assay. To quantify the absolute abundance of each unique TCRbeta CDR3 rearrangement, sequence reads were collapsed and filtered. For each sample, productive Simpson clonality was calculated as the square root of Simpson's diversity index over productive rearrangements. The clones in this table, taken by TCRdb from immuneACCESS, are in-frame only. Not every clone is retained; where verified, under half of the shortfall comes from an unresolved V gene, and the cause of the rest is unknown. That table supplies the V and J calls and clone size; D and trimming were determined from the DNA. Across this sample there are 350,000 to 450,000 clones, with 85% seen only once. 3.5% to 4% of the sample is held by the ten biggest clonotypes.

Paper-wide results and their limitations: The quantity of clinical and demographic metadata differed by source and by participant and was supplied without curation.

V has 0 bases trimmed and J has 4 bases trimmed; junction bases matching no gene number 2. The CDR3 measures 14 amino acids from cysteine to phenylalanine. CDR3 DNA is the only sequence kept; it has 42 bases, read in frame from the first base. The germline V gene specifies SGHRS as CDR1 and YFSETQ as CDR2. Note on this clone: It has no known antigen specificity. Base qualities are not at hand, and no much larger clone is one base apart. The same CDR3 is also encoded by other DNA sequences in this sample.

The collaborating institutions used their own protocols to collect whole blood in K2EDTA tubes. For TCRbeta analysis, collaborators shipped samples as frozen whole blood, isolated PBMCs, or DNA extracted from either of those sample types. The sample taken for sequencing was peripheral blood. This TCR derives from a woman younger than 35 with acute or convalescent COVID-19. The rearranged segments are TRBV5-1 and TRBJ2-5; TRBD2 lines up with 8 middle nucleotides. The DNA is TGCGCCAGCAGCTTGGCGGGGGGGCCAGAGACCCAGTACTTC. Its protein product is CASSLAGGPETQYF.